The source of this T cell receptor beta chain is a study of cytomegalovirus exposure and HLA in healthy donors. The CDR3 is 13 amino acids. Germline CDR1 and CDR2: LNHNV and YYDKDF (reference sequence). Deletions cut 0 bases from V and 7 bases from J, with 7 bases between. 13 Jbeta primers and 60 Vbeta primers were used for the PCR. Profiled with immunoSEQ multiplex PCR; TCRdb holds only in-frame clones, not every one. Of about 240,000 clones detected, 81% appear once; the ten largest clones hold under 8%. Source material: PBMCs. The sequence came from a woman aged 55-70 years in good health and CMV-seropositive. The rearrangement joins TRBV15 to TRBJ1-5; D uncertain. The CDR3 here is CATSRDSYQPQHF. The CDR3 DNA reads TGTGCCACCAGCAGAGACAGTTACCAGCCCCAGCATTTT.